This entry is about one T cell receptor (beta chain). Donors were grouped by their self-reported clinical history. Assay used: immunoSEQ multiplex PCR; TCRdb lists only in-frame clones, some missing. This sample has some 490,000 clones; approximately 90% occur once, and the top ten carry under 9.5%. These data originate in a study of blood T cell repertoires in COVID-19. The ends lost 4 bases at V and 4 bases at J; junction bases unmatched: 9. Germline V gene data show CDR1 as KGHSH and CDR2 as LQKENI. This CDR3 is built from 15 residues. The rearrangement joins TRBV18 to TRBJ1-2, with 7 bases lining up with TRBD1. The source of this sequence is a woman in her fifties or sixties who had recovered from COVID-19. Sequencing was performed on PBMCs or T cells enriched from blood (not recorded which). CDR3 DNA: TGTGCCAGCTCACTCCGGGACAGCCCTATCTATGGCTACACCTTC. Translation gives CASSLRDSPIYGYTF.